This T cell receptor (beta chain) was profiled in a study of radiotherapy plus CTLA-4 blockade in lung cancer. Study-wide results and caveats: Early blood T cell clone changes and increased post-radiation serum interferon-beta were reportedly the strongest response predictors. Tumor-origin TCR clones grew in blood after radiotherapy plus ipilimumab.

This CDR3 spans 18 amino acids. CDR1 PRHDT and CDR2 FYEKMQ come from the germline V gene (reference sequence). The V gene end was trimmed by 5 bases and the J gene end by 5 bases; junction bases not matched to a gene: 9. Those with chemo-refractory metastatic non-small-cell lung cancer were treated with focal radiation combined with CTLA-4 blockade using ipilimumab. The repertoire was sequenced with immunoSEQ multiplex PCR; TCRdb's copy has only in-frame clones and lacks some. The data contain about 48,000 clones, 65% to 90% of them singletons. A note on this clone: The antigen remains unidentified.

The V and J genes are TRBV13 and TRBJ2-1; 16 bases are a match to TRBD2. The TCR originated in a human donor with non-small cell lung cancer that progressed on radiotherapy plus ipilimumab. Some clones in this sample may be carry-over from other donors' samples. The source was peripheral blood, collected from a patient treated with radiotherapy plus ipilimumab. The CDR3 coding sequence is TGTGCCAGCAGCCCGAGTCGGGGACTAGCGGGGGGGAACAATGAGCAGTTCTTC. It specifies CASSPSRGLAGGNNEQFF.